This T cell receptor beta chain originates from a study of molecular identifiers for immune sequencing clone quantification. TCRdb used MiXCR to reprocess the PCR reads, holding one entry per CDR3 protein. The table lists a few hundred thousand distinct CDR3 sequences, roughly a quarter of them singletons. This clonotype was picked up one time. A much larger clone differs by one base, so this may be a read error. V lost 2 bases to trimming and J lost 6 bases, with 15 bases between them. The CDR3 extends over 14 amino acids. Germline V gene sequence: CDR1 SGHKS, CDR2 YYEKEE (reference sequence). This clonotype was sampled from a human donor in good health. Some libraries in this study had Jurkat cell RNA spiked in. The chain links TRBV5-5 to TRBJ2-7; TRBD1 or TRBD2 may be the D gene (5 bases each). Sequenced input: naive CD8+ T cells from blood, with Jurkat cell RNA spiked in. Stated subset: FACS-sorted CD8+CD4-CCR7+CD45RA+ naive T cells. CDR3 region: CASSFRGYFCEQYF. Here the CDR3 DNA reads TGTGCCAGCAGCTTTCGGGGCTACTTCTGCGAGCAGTACTTC.